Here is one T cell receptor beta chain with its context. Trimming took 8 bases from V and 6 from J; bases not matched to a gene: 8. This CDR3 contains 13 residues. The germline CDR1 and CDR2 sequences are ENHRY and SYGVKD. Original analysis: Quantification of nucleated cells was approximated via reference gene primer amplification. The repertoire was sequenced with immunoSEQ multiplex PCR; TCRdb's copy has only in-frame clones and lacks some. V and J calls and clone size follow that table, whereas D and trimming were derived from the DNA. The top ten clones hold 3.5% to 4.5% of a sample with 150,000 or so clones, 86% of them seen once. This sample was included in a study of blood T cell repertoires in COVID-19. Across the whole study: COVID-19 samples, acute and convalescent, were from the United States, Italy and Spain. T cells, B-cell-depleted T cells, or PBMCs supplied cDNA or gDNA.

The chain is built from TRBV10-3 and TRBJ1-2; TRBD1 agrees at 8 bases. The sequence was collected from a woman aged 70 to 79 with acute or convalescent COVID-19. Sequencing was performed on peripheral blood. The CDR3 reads CAIFDDRGHGYTF. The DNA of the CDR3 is TGTGCCATCTTTGATGACAGGGGTCATGGCTACACCTTC.